This T cell receptor beta chain was sequenced for a study of shared clonotypes between healthy human individuals. Study outcomes and limitations: Among non-shared clonotypes, generation probabilities were lower than among those shared by all four donors.

Assay used: immunoSEQ multiplex PCR; TCRdb lists only in-frame clones, some missing. The table lists some 2,500,000 clones, more than 85% of them singletons. About this clone: Its target is not known.

The CDR3 sequence is 19 residues long. Germline values: CDR1 MGHRA, CDR2 YSYEKL. The J segment lost 2 bases and the V segment lost 2 bases, leaving 14 bases of the junction unmatched. This clonotype was obtained from a man younger than 35 in good health. Some clones in this sample may be carry-over from other donors' samples. Source material: naive CD4+ T cells from PBMCs. This sample's subset: CD45RA+ positively selected. The genes are TRBV4-1 and TRBJ2-1, with 8 bases matching TRBD2. CDR3 nucleotide sequence: TGCGCCAGCAGCCAAACTACCCCCGTTAGCGGGAAAACCTACAATGAGCAGTTCTTC. Its translation is CASSQTTPVSGKTYNEQFF.